Described below is a single T cell receptor (beta chain) sequence and its context. Its binding antigen is unknown. Per-nucleotide qualities are absent, and no much larger clonotype sits a single base away. TCRbeta CDR3 regions were amplified from genomic DNA by means of the immunoSEQ Assay, a bias-controlled multiplex PCR. From the authors' description of their analysis: Nucleated cell counts per sample were estimated from amplification of reference gene primers within the assay. To quantify the absolute abundance of each unique TCRbeta CDR3 rearrangement, sequence reads were collapsed and filtered. For each sample, productive Simpson clonality was calculated as the square root of Simpson's diversity index over productive rearrangements. TCRdb stores this immuneACCESS table with in-frame sequences only. Part of the clones is absent; in the studies checked, under half of the shortfall reflects unresolved V genes, and no reason is known for the rest. V, J and clone size derive from that table, while D and trimming were established from the DNA sequence. In this sample the table shows 350,000 to 400,000 clones, roughly 88% of which occur a single time. Of the sample, over 0.9% is held by the ten largest clones.

The sample belongs to a study of blood T cell repertoires in COVID-19 (TCRdb year 2020). With respect to the entire study: Samples from collaborators originated in the United States, Italy and Spain and spanned both the acute and convalescent phases of COVID-19. The prospective study material was composed of cDNA or gDNA derived from T cells, B-cell-depleted T cells, or PBMCs. Sample metadata almost always included a de-identified subject ID, COVID-19 status, age in years and sex. The dataset comprised deeply sampled blood TCRbeta repertoires from subjects exposed to, actively infected with, or recovered from COVID-19. The samples were drawn from the first 160 participants of the ongoing ImmuneRACE study and from about 1,200 subjects provided by 6 global collaborators. The repertoires were released in a freely available public database intended as a resource for research on the immune response to SARS-CoV-2. Where available, HLA class I and class II types were taken from metadata supplied by the sample provider and were not determined by assay-based typing.

In the prospective study, participants were about 18 to 95 years old, resided in under 30 geographic areas of the United States, and were enrolled through a virtual design. Cohort assignment in the prospective study relied on participant-reported clinical history from a screening survey and a study questionnaire. Mobile phlebotomists in the prospective study collected whole blood, serum and a nasopharyngeal or oropharyngeal swab from every participant. Participants in the prospective study had the option to provide additional blood draws and questionnaires over a roughly two-month period. Prospective study blood samples were shipped either frozen or at room temperature before DNA extraction. Taken from cysteine to phenylalanine, the CDR3 has 13 residues. The kept DNA is CDR3 alone, 39 bases in frame from the first base. The V and J ends are trimmed by 1 base and 0 bases, leaving 6 bases between them. Looking up the germline V gene yields CDR1 SQVTM and CDR2 ANQGSEA.

Overall study results and their limits: Clinical and demographic metadata were provided uncurated, with the amount varying by source and participant.

The clonotype was recovered from a woman aged 25 to 39 with acute COVID-19. Material: PBMCs or T cells enriched from blood (not recorded which). In this chain, TRBV29-1 is recombined with TRBJ2-5; the D gene is unclear. In nucleotide form, the sequence is TGCAGCGTTGAAGTTTTCAACCAAGAGACCCAGTACTTC. Protein translation: CSVEVFNQETQYF.